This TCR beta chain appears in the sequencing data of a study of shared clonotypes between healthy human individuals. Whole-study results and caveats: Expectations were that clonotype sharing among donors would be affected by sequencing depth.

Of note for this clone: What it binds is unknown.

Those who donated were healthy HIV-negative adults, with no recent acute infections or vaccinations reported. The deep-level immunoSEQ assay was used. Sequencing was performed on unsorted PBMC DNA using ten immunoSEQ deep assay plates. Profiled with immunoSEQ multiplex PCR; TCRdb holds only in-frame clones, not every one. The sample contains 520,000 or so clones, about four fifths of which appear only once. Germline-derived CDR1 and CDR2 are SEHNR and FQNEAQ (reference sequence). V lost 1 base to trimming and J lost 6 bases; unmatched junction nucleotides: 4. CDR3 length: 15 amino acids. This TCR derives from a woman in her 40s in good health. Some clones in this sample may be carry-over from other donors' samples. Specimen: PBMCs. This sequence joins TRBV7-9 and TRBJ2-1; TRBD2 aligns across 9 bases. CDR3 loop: CASSLGGLASNEQFF. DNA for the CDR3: TGTGCCAGCAGCTTAGGGGGACTAGCCTCCAATGAGCAGTTCTTC.